The 4 T cell receptor beta chains given below trace back to one sample, sequenced in a study of blood T cell repertoires in COVID-19. Measured with immunoSEQ multiplex PCR; TCRdb has only the in-frame clones, and not every one. The sample carries about 58,000 clones, 85% to 90% recorded once. The source material was peripheral blood. The receptors stem from a man in his 60s with acute or convalescent COVID-19.

The J gene is TRBJ2-7, the V gene TRBV9, with 7 positions matching TRBD2. Germline CDR1 SGDLS, CDR2 YYNGEE. The CDR3 is 14 amino acids. The V gene end was trimmed by 0 bases and the J gene end by 5 bases; junction bases not matched to a gene: 5. The DNA for the CDR3 is TGTGCCAGCAGCGTAGGGGCGGGAGCCCACGAGCAGTACTTC. Its translation: CASSVGAGAHEQYF.

V gene TRBV14 combines with J gene TRBJ2-1; 8 nucleotides line up with TRBD2. Per the germline V gene, CDR1 is SGHDN and CDR2 is FVKESK. The CDR3 length is 15 residues. V trimming: 0 bases; J trimming: 8 bases; junction bases outside the gene matches: 6. For the CDR3, the DNA is TGTGCCAGCAGCCAAGATGGGACTAGAGAGGATGAGCAGTTCTTC. Translating it yields CASSQDGTREDEQFF.

The chain is built from TRBV12-5 and TRBJ1-5, with D unclear. Germline V gene lookup returns CDR1 LGHNT and CDR2 FRNRAP. The CDR3 extends over 12 amino acids. The V end lost 5 bases, the J end lost 6 bases, and 8 bases lay between the germline ends. The CDR3, as DNA: TGTGCTAGTGGTCACGGGAGTCAGCCCCAGCATTTT. Protein sequence: CASGHGSQPQHF.

The chain uses TRBV9 and TRBJ2-1, with 16 bases that match TRBD2. Germline V gene sequence: CDR1 SGDLS, CDR2 YYNGEE. This CDR3 region has 21 residues. Losses at the gene ends were 2 bases for V and 4 bases for J; bases not matched to a gene: 15. The CDR3 is CASSVEGLAGGPTSLYNEQFF. CDR3 coding DNA: TGTGCCAGCAGCGTCGAGGGACTAGCGGGAGGGCCGACGTCCCTGTACAATGAGCAGTTCTTC.